The text below deals with one T cell receptor (beta chain). This clonotype was recorded once. It has no known antigen specificity. Base qualities are not provided; no much larger clone lies one nucleotide away. Evidence from a single read is weak. The data were obtained in a study of early T cells in non-severe SARS-CoV-2 infection (TCRdb year 2021). Notes on the research overall: Bulk RNA from unsorted whole blood was used for TCR sequencing, so alpha and beta chains could not be paired. What the work shows at the level of the full study, not this receptor alone: VDJdb matching was skewed toward anti-spike CD8 responses and likely underestimated virus-specific expansions, missing private and CD4 specificities.

The library was produced with 5' RACE. Sequenced using a NextSeq 500. The TCR library protocol attached unique molecular identifiers to individual cDNA molecules to correct for sequencing error and PCR bias. Both TCR alpha and beta chains were sequenced, and tight co-correlation was observed between alpha and beta sequence abundances in each sample. On the authors' methods: Decombinator V4 was used to perform V gene, J gene and CDR3 annotation of TCR sequences. Expanded TCRs were defined as changing significantly between any two time points under a Poisson model with p below 0.0001. TCR abundances were normalised to the total number of TCRs sequenced in each sample and reported as counts per million. TRAV1-2 paired with TRAJ12, TRAJ20 or TRAJ33 defined MAIT TCRs, while TRAV10 paired with TRAJ18 defined iNKT TCRs. VDJdb, accessed on 1 November 2021, was searched for TCRs annotated for CMV, EBV and SARS-CoV-2, and TCRs annotated for more than one antigen were excluded. TCRdb reran the public reads through fastp at Q25 and MiXCR, keeping productive beta chains. Rows with one shared CDR3 protein collapse into an entry with the most common genes and DNA. TCRdb's processing, not the study's, gives the V and J calls here. This sample lists tens of thousands of distinct CDR3 sequences; over 9% were detected once. The top ten constitute roughly 7.5% of the sample.

Sequences MNHEY (CDR1) and SVGAGI (CDR2) are obtained from the germline V gene. The V end loses 6 bases and the J end loses 5 bases, and a stretch of 18 bases separates them. CDR3 length: 15 amino acids, cysteine to phenylalanine. Just the 45-base CDR3 DNA is kept, in frame starting at base 1. Set within a cohort of healthcare workers in London, UK, this nested case-control study involved weekly PCR testing of nasopharyngeal swabs along with blood sampling. Between 23 and 31 March 2020, the week of the UK lockdown, healthcare workers were enrolled and then followed up weekly for as long as 16 weeks.

Recombination joined TRBV6-5 with TRBJ2-3; the D gene is perhaps TRBD2, on 5 matching bases. The sequences come from whole blood, collected at baseline. The sequence derives from an adult who was a healthcare worker with PCR-confirmed SARS-CoV-2 infection or an uninfected control (not recorded which). Read as DNA, the sequence is TGTGCCAGCAGAATAGGAGCGGACCGAGGAGATACGCAGTATTTT. Its translation is CASRIGADRGDTQYF.